A selection of T cell receptor beta chains follows, all from one sample in a study of T cell clonotyping in hematopoietic cell transplantation. Libraries were prepared by immunoSEQ multiplex PCR; TCRdb keeps only in-frame clonotypes and omits some of them. The sample contains 70,000 or so clones, around 94% of which appear only once. Sample: peripheral blood mononuclear cells. These receptors were taken from a man aged 45-60 years in good health. Some clones in this sample may be carry-over from other donors' samples. Each CDR3 is given with its conserved first and last residue. D genes are given only for firm matches. A row's size may be missing; if present it is once, few, many or a size class.

>NA|TRBJ1-4|TRBV19|NA
TGTGCCAGTAGTCGGGTGCCTAATGAAAAACTGTTTTTT
CASSRVPNEKLFF
>NA|TRBJ2-1|TRBV11-2|NA
TGTGCCAGCAGCCCGGGGGCTGGGGGTAATGAGCAGTTCTTC
CASSPGAGGNEQFF
>NA|TRBJ1-3|TRBV7-2|NA
TGTGCCAGCAGCCAGAACCAGGGCGCAAACACCATATATTTT
CASSQNQGANTIYF
>once|TRBJ2-7|TRBV13|NA
TGTGCCAGCAGCGCCGGACAGTCTGTGGGGTTGTTC
CASSAGQSVGLF
>NA|TRBJ2-1|TRBV20-1|TRBD2
TGCAGTGCTGGACTAGCGGATAGCATGTTCTTC
CSAGLADSMFF
>NA|TRBJ1-4|TRBV4-1|TRBD1
TGCGCCAGCAGCCAAGACTCGACAGGGGTTGATGAAAAACTGTTTTTT
CASSQDSTGVDEKLFF
>NA|TRBJ2-2|TRBV5-1|TRBD2
TGCGCCAGCGGGGGGGAGAACACCGGGGAGCTGTTTTTT
CASGGENTGELFF
>NA|TRBJ1-3|TRBV29-1|NA
TGCAGCGTCCAGGGCTTTGAGGGCGACTCTGGAAACACCATATATTTT
CSVQGFEGDSGNTIYF
>NA|TRBJ2-7|TRBV19|NA
TGTGCCAGTAGTAGACCCGGGACATCTCTACCCTACGAGCAGTACTTC
CASSRPGTSLPYEQYF
>NA|TRBJ1-2|TRBV30|NA
TGTGCCTGGCACGACTTAGGAGGCTACACCTTC
CAWHDLGGYTF
>NA|TRBJ2-1|TRBV5-1|NA
TGCGCCAGCAGCTTGGCTGACAGCTACAATGAGCAGTTCTTC
CASSLADSYNEQFF
>NA|TRBJ2-5|TRBV7-3|NA
TGTGCCAGCGCAACGGGCGGGGAAGAGACCCAGTACTTC
CASATGGEETQYF
>NA|TRBJ1-1|TRBV6-5|NA
TGTGCCAGCAGTTACGCCGAATTTTCAGGGTACACTGAAGCTTTCTTT
CASSYAEFSGYTEAFF
>NA|TRBJ1-6|TRBV6-1|NA
TGTGCCAGCAGTGAGACGGCAGGCTCCTATAATTCACCCCTCCACTTT
CASSETAGSYNSPLHF
>NA|TRBJ1-1|TRBV29-1|NA
TGCAGCGTTGTAGATGGCAGGGAAGCTTTCTTT
CSVVDGREAFF
>once|TRBJ2-3|TRBV5-4|TRBD2
TGTGCCAGCAGCGCAGCTAGCGGGGGGACGAGCACAGATACGCAGTATTTT
CASSAASGGTSTDTQYF
>NA|TRBJ2-2|TRBV7-2|NA
TGTGCCAGCAGCTTAGAGATTAGCTTCACCGGGGAGCTGTTTTTT
CASSLEISFTGELFF
>NA|TRBJ2-5|TRBV27|NA
TGTGCCAGCAGTTTCAGGGTACGGGAGACCCAGTACTTC
CASSFRVRETQYF
>NA|TRBJ2-7|TRBV28|NA
TGTGCCAGCACCGAGAACAATTTGGACGAGCAGTACTTC
CASTENNLDEQYF
>NA|TRBJ1-2|TRBV7-8|NA
TGTGCCAGCAGCTTAACGCGCGGAACCTATGGCTACACCTTC
CASSLTRGTYGYTF
>NA|TRBJ2-3|TRBV29-1|NA
TGCAGCGTTGCGGTAGCAGATACGCAGTATTTT
CSVAVADTQYF
>NA|TRBJ1-5|TRBV11-1|NA
TGTGCCAGCAGCTTCGGGCCTAAGAAGCCCCAGCATTTT
CASSFGPKKPQHF
>NA|TRBJ2-3|TRBV28|NA
TGTGCCAGCGCTAATTCCGTGAATACGCAGTATTTT
CASANSVNTQYF
>NA|TRBJ1-5|TRBV6-5|NA
TGTGCCAGCAGTTACTCGCCCATAGATCAGCCCCAGCATTTT
CASSYSPIDQPQHF
>NA|TRBJ1-1|TRBV28|NA
TGTGCCAGCAGTGTACAGAACACTGAAGCTTTCTTT
CASSVQNTEAFF
>NA|TRBJ2-1|TRBV29-1|NA
TGCAGCGTTGAGCCCATCGGGAGCACGTCTAGCAATGAGCAGTTCTTC
CSVEPIGSTSSNEQFF
>NA|TRBJ2-5|TRBV7-2|NA
TGTGCCAGCAGGTTCGGGACTGATTACCAAGAGACCCAGTACTTC
CASRFGTDYQETQYF
>NA|TRBJ2-5|TRBV30|NA
TGTGCCTGGAGTGTTAGGGGCTCAGCGGGAGAGACCCAGTACTTC
CAWSVRGSAGETQYF
>NA|TRBJ2-7|TRBV4-1|NA
TGCGCCAGCAGCCAAGTTGGGGACGCAGCCTACGAGCAGTACTTC
CASSQVGDAAYEQYF
>NA|TRBJ2-1|TRBV19|NA
TGTGCCAGTAGTATCGGGAGCTCGCCCAATGAGCAGTTCTTC
CASSIGSSPNEQFF
>NA|TRBJ2-5|TRBV29-1|TRBD1
TGCAGCGTTGACGGACAGGGCTCGGGGACCCAGTACTTC
CSVDGQGSGTQYF
>NA|TRBJ1-2|TRBV18|TRBD1
TGTGCCAGCTCAGACGGACAGGGCAATGGCTACACCTTC
CASSDGQGNGYTF
>NA|TRBJ1-6|TRBV19|NA
TGTGCCAGTGCCGGGCAGGGCAATTCACCCCTCCACTTT
CASAGQGNSPLHF
>NA|TRBJ1-5|TRBV4-2|TRBD1
TGTGCCAGCAGCCAAGATAGAGGGGGCGCGCCCCAGCATTTT
CASSQDRGGAPQHF
>NA|TRBJ2-7|TRBV4-1|NA
TGCGCCAGCAGCCAAGGACATCGATCCGACGAGCAGTACTTC
CASSQGHRSDEQYF
>NA|TRBJ2-5|TRBV4-2|TRBD2
TGTGCCAGCAGCCCTTCTAGCGGCCAAGAGACCCAGTACTTC
CASSPSSGQETQYF
>once|TRBJ2-7|TRBV5-1|NA
TGCGCCAGCAGCTTGTTCAGCCTAGCGAACGAGCAGTACTTC
CASSLFSLANEQYF
>NA|TRBJ2-6|TRBV7-9|NA
TGTGCCAGCAGCCCTTTCCCGAAAAGCTCTGGGGCCAACGTCCTGACTTTC
CASSPFPKSSGANVLTF
>NA|TRBJ2-3|TRBV7-3|TRBD2
TGTGCCAGCAGCTTATTAGCGGGAGGAGACACAGATACGCAGTATTTT
CASSLLAGGDTDTQYF
>NA|TRBJ2-1|TRBV6-6|NA
TGTGCCAGCAGTACGCGAGGGGATGAGCAGTTCTTC
CASSTRGDEQFF
>NA|TRBJ2-7|TRBV30|NA
TGTGCCTGGAGTGTACTGGGGCCGTACGAGCAGTACTTC
CAWSVLGPYEQYF
>NA|TRBJ2-3|TRBV28|NA
TGTGCCAGCAGTTCAGCTCAACTCCTGCCCCTCACAGATACGCAGTATTTT
CASSSAQLLPLTDTQYF